The 16 T cell receptor beta chains listed next were all sequenced from one sample in a study of blood T cell repertoires in COVID-19. TCRdb keeps only in-frame clones here, not all; method: immunoSEQ multiplex PCR. The sample records around 250,000 clones, 65% to 85% being singletons. Sequenced input: peripheral blood. Receptor source: a man aged 45 to 65 with active or convalescent COVID-19.

The chain's CDR3 is CASLRGGTNEKLFF. The DNA for the CDR3 is TGTGCCAGCCTGCGGGGGGGAACTAATGAAAAACTGTTTTTT. The rearrangement joins TRBV2 to TRBJ1-4; perhaps TRBD1 as D (5 bases). The germline V gene encodes CDR1 SNHLY and CDR2 FYNNEI. With 8 bases removed from V and 1 base from J, the gap between germline ends came to 11 bases. The length of the CDR3 is 14 residues.

The genes are TRBV5-1 and TRBJ1-2; D perhaps matches TRBD1 (5 bases). Germline V gene data show CDR1 as SGHRS and CDR2 as YFSETQ. V was pared by 3 bases and J by 5 bases, with 17 bases between. The CDR3 extends over 15 amino acids. This chain's CDR3 is CASSSQGWEGYGYTF. The CDR3 coding sequence is TGCGCCAGCAGCTCCCAGGGTTGGGAGGGATATGGCTACACCTTC.

The rearrangement joins TRBV9 to TRBJ2-2, with 9 nucleotides matching TRBD1. The V gene's germline CDR1 is SGDLS and CDR2 YYNGEE. V lost 6 bases to trimming and J lost 3 bases; unmatched junction nucleotides: 6. CDR3 length: 15 residues. CDR3 nucleotides: TGTGCCAGCACACCCGGGACAGGGCACACCGGGGAGCTGTTTTTT. It specifies CASTPGTGHTGELFF.

In the case of this clone: Other DNA sequences within the sample encode an identical CDR3. CDR3: CASSRGQPQHF. The CDR3 bases are TGTGCCAGCAGTCGGGGTCAGCCCCAGCATTTT. This chain connects TRBV6-5 to TRBJ1-5; unclear D gene. With 5 bases removed from V and 6 bases from J, the gap between germline ends came to 5 bases. The CDR3 runs to 11 residues. From germline, CDR1 is MNHEY and CDR2 SVGAGI.

V gene TRBV6-1 combines with J gene TRBJ2-5; possibly TRBD2 for D (6 bases). The CDR3 extends over 15 amino acids. V lost 1 base, J lost 3 bases, and 12 bases lay in between. In germline, CDR1 is MNHNS, CDR2 SASEGT. The CDR3 DNA reads as TGTGCCAGCAGTGAAGGGAGGGGCAGGGAAGAGACCCAGTACTTC. Translating gives CASSEGRGREETQYF.

V and J are TRBV5-1 and TRBJ2-2; TRBD1 aligns across 11 bases. The V gene's germline CDR1 is SGHRS and CDR2 YFSETQ. This CDR3 has 16 amino acids. Trimming cost V 2 bases and J 5 bases; bases outside gene matches: 5. As DNA, the CDR3 is TGCGCCAGCAGCTTTAGGACAGGGGGCGAAACCGGGGAGCTGTTTTTT. Its translation is CASSFRTGGETGELFF.

This chain uses TRBV27 with TRBJ1-4; maybe TRBD1 (6 bases). Germline V gene sequence: CDR1 MNHEY, CDR2 SMNVEV (reference sequence). The germline V and J ends were trimmed by 3 bases and 3 bases, with 8 bases remaining between them. This CDR3 spans 14 amino acids. CDR3 sequence: CASSFAGANEKLFF. CDR3 nucleotide sequence: TGTGCCAGCAGTTTCGCAGGGGCTAATGAAAAACTGTTTTTT.

This chain connects TRBV6-1 to TRBJ1-4; D ambiguous. Germline assignment: CDR1 MNHNS and CDR2 SASEGT. This CDR3 has 13 amino acids. The germline V and J ends were trimmed by 2 bases and 8 bases, with 9 bases remaining between them. The DNA for the CDR3 is TGTGCCAGCAGTGAAAGGAGAGGAGAAAAACTGTTTTTT. It encodes CASSERRGEKLFF.

The V call is TRBV6-4, the J call TRBJ1-6; 8 positions match TRBD1. V lost 3 bases, J lost 13 bases, and 8 bases stayed unmatched. Germline V gene sequence: CDR1 MRHNA, CDR2 SNTAGT. CDR3 length equals 14 residues. CDR3 protein: CASSEAGQGAPLHF. DNA for the CDR3: TGTGCCAGCAGTGAAGCAGGGCAGGGGGCTCCCCTCCACTTT.

This clone was seen just once. The chain employs TRBV5-1 and TRBJ2-1; a possible D gene is TRBD1 (5 bases). Germline loops: CDR1 SGHRS, CDR2 YFSETQ. The CDR3 loop spans 20 amino acids. V was pared by 5 bases and J by 0 bases, with 27 bases between. In nucleotides, the CDR3 is TGCGCCAGCAGACAGGACATCCCGGGCGGAATTAGCATCTCCTACAATGAGCAGTTCTTC. It is translated as CASRQDIPGGISISYNEQFF.

The chain carries TRBV27 and TRBJ2-1; 9 bases are shared with TRBD2. CDR1 and CDR2 (germline): MNHEY, SMNVEV (reference sequence). V was pared by 2 bases and J by 8 bases, with 4 bases of the junction left unmatched. The CDR3 sequence is 14 residues long. CDR3 DNA sequence: TGTGCCAGCAGTTTAGGAGGGACTAGCTATGAGCAGTTCTTC. It specifies CASSLGGTSYEQFF.

This clone has a handful of counts. The chain combines TRBV6-5 with TRBJ1-4, with D perhaps TRBD1 (5 bases). CDR3 size: 14 residues. The V end lost 7 bases, the J end lost 8 bases, and 17 bases lay between the germline ends. Germline assignment: CDR1 MNHEY and CDR2 SVGAGI. CDR3 in amino acids: CASILGALGEKLFF. In DNA form, the CDR3 reads TGTGCCAGCATCTTAGGGGCCCTGGGGGAAAAACTGTTTTTT.

The J gene is TRBJ2-6, the V gene TRBV2; possible D gene TRBD2, 5 bases. Trimming cost V 8 bases and J 1 base, with 12 bases left between them. The CDR3 sequence is 15 residues long. Germline values: CDR1 SNHLY, CDR2 FYNNEI. CDR3 sequence: CASSLRRSGANVLTF. DNA for the CDR3: TGTGCCAGCTCCCTTCGGAGGTCTGGGGCCAACGTCCTGACTTTC.

This chain uses TRBV30 with TRBJ1-6; D unclear. This CDR3 has 15 amino acids. Trimming shortened V by 3 bases and J by 0 bases, and 9 bases separated the two germline ends. Germline V gene sequence: CDR1 GTSNPN, CDR2 SVGIG (reference sequence). The CDR3 region is CAWRTQSSYNSPLHF. As DNA, the CDR3 is TGTGCCTGGAGAACACAGAGCTCCTATAATTCACCCCTCCACTTT.

This chain connects TRBV29-1 to TRBJ2-5; TRBD1 matches at 10 bases. The CDR3 has 14 amino acids. Germline V gene lookup returns CDR1 SQVTM and CDR2 ANQGSEA. With 5 bases clipped from V and 5 bases from J, the junction kept 8 bases outside the gene matches. The CDR3 region has the DNA TGCAGCGTTATAGGCGGGGGACAGGGGGAGACCCAGTACTTC. Translating gives CSVIGGGQGETQYF. Complete variable domain (other parts from reference TRBV29-1 and TRBJ2-5): SAVISQKPSRDICQRGTSLTIQCQVDSQVTMMFWYRQQPGQSLTLIATANQGSEATYESGFVIDKFPISRPNLTFSTLTVSNMSPEDSSIYLCSVIGGGQGETQYFGPGTRLLVL.

The chain is built from TRBV30 and TRBJ2-7; 9 bases are a match to TRBD1. The CDR3 is 14 residues long. Germline CDR1 reads GTSNPN; CDR2 reads SVGIG (reference sequence). V was clipped by 1 base and J by 4 bases; unmatched bases: 5. CDR3 in DNA: TGTGCCTGGAGTGCTTGGACAGGGGCTTACGAGCAGTACTTC. Translating it yields CAWSAWTGAYEQYF.